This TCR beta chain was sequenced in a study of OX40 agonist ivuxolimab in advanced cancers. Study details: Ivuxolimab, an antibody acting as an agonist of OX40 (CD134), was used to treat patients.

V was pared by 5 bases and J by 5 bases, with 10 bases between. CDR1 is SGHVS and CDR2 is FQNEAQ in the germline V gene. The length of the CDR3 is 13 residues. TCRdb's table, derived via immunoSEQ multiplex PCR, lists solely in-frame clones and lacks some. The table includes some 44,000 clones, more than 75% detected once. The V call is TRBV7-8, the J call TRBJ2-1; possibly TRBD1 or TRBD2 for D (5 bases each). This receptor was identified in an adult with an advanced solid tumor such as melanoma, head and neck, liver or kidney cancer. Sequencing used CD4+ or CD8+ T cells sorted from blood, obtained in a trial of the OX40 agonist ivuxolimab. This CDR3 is CASSKGPNNEQFF. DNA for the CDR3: TGTGCCAGCAGCAAGGGACCTAACAATGAGCAGTTCTTC.